Listed below are T cell receptor beta chains from one sample, sequenced in a study of regulatory T cells in long-lasting Graves disease. TCRdb itself ran the multiplex PCR reads through MiXCR, one entry per CDR3 protein. The table records around 450,000 distinct CDR3 sequences, 20% to 25% of them present only once. The material was peripheral blood mononuclear cells (PBMCs), obtained when the disease was refractory, from a patient treated with antithyroid drugs. These receptors were obtained from a female donor with Graves disease. Both conserved end residues are part of each CDR3. The order of the fields is J gene, V gene, D gene, clone size, CDR3 DNA, CDR3 protein. A D gene is named only where the DNA matches it firmly. Size is stated for part of the rows, as once, few or many counts, or as a class when the clone is expanded.

j_call: TRBJ2-7
v_call: TRBV28
d_call: -
clone_size: many
cdr3_nt: TGTGCCAGCAGTTCGGAAACAGACTGGACGTCCTCCTACGAGCAGTACTTC
cdr3_aa: CASSSETDWTSSYEQYF

j_call: TRBJ2-3
v_call: TRBV2
d_call: TRBD2
clone_size: -
cdr3_nt: TGTGCCTTAGACAGCAGGTCGGCTAGCGGGGGGTCGGTGGATACGCAGTATTTT
cdr3_aa: CALDSRSASGGSVDTQYF

j_call: TRBJ2-7
v_call: TRBV10-3
d_call: -
clone_size: once
cdr3_nt: TGTGCCATCAGTGAGTCGCCTTCTAGCCCTAGCTCCTACGTGCAGTACTTC
cdr3_aa: CAISESPSSPSSYVQYF

j_call: TRBJ2-7
v_call: TRBV5-1
d_call: -
clone_size: -
cdr3_nt: TGCGCCAGCAGATCATCAGCCTACGAGCAGTACTTC
cdr3_aa: CASRSSAYEQYF

j_call: TRBJ2-2
v_call: TRBV6-1
d_call: -
clone_size: -
cdr3_nt: TGTGCCAGCAGTGCCTTGGGGGCCGGGGAGCTGTTTTTT
cdr3_aa: CASSALGAGELFF

j_call: TRBJ1-2
v_call: TRBV28
d_call: -
clone_size: many
cdr3_nt: TGTGCCAGCAGTGCGGGCTCTGTCTATGGCTACACCTTC
cdr3_aa: CASSAGSVYGYTF

j_call: TRBJ2-5
v_call: TRBV3-1
d_call: -
clone_size: many
cdr3_nt: TGTGCCAGCAGCCACCATTCGGACTTACAAGAGACCCAGTACTTC
cdr3_aa: CASSHHSDLQETQYF

j_call: TRBJ2-5
v_call: TRBV3-1
d_call: TRBD2
clone_size: many
cdr3_nt: TGTGCCAGCAGCCAAGTCGGCGGGAGTAACCAAGAGACCCAGTACTTC
cdr3_aa: CASSQVGGSNQETQYF

j_call: TRBJ2-6
v_call: TRBV11-1
d_call: TRBD1
clone_size: -
cdr3_nt: TGTGCCAGCAGCCTGACAGGGGTCCACTCTGGGGCCAACGTCCTGACTTTC
cdr3_aa: CASSLTGVHSGANVLTF

j_call: TRBJ1-6
v_call: TRBV2
d_call: -
clone_size: many
cdr3_nt: TGTGCCAGCAGTGAGAGGGGGACTAATTCACCCCTCCACTTT
cdr3_aa: CASSERGTNSPLHF

j_call: TRBJ1-2
v_call: TRBV28
d_call: TRBD1
clone_size: -
cdr3_nt: TGTGCCAGCAGTACTATTGGACAGGGGTACGGCTACACCTTC
cdr3_aa: CASSTIGQGYGYTF

j_call: TRBJ1-1
v_call: TRBV6-1
d_call: -
clone_size: -
cdr3_nt: TGTGCCAGCGATAGGGGGGGAGAAGCTTTCTTT
cdr3_aa: CASDRGGEAFF

j_call: TRBJ2-7
v_call: TRBV28
d_call: -
clone_size: many
cdr3_nt: TGTGCCAGCAGTTTAGCCGTGGACGAGCAGTACTTC
cdr3_aa: CASSLAVDEQYF

j_call: TRBJ2-7
v_call: TRBV12-3/TRBV12-4
d_call: TRBD1
clone_size: many
cdr3_nt: TGTGCCAGCAGTCGGGACAGGGACTCCTACGAGCAGTACTTC
cdr3_aa: CASSRDRDSYEQYF

j_call: TRBJ1-2
v_call: TRBV2
d_call: -
clone_size: many
cdr3_nt: TGTGCCAGCAGTGAGGGGGACCGATATGGCTACACCTTC
cdr3_aa: CASSEGDRYGYTF

j_call: TRBJ2-7
v_call: TRBV10-3
d_call: -
clone_size: few
cdr3_nt: TGTGCCATCAACTCACCAGGGCTCTCCTACGAGCAGTACTTC
cdr3_aa: CAINSPGLSYEQYF

j_call: TRBJ1-1
v_call: TRBV18
d_call: -
clone_size: -
cdr3_nt: TGTGCCAGCTCAACCAGGGAGTCGGTCACTGAAGCTTTCTTT
cdr3_aa: CASSTRESVTEAFF

j_call: TRBJ2-7
v_call: TRBV11-3
d_call: -
clone_size: many
cdr3_nt: TGTGCCAGCAGCCGACCGGGACGCCACTCCTACGAGCAGTACTTC
cdr3_aa: CASSRPGRHSYEQYF

j_call: TRBJ1-5
v_call: TRBV20-1
d_call: -
clone_size: -
cdr3_nt: TGCAGTGCTAGCCCGGGAAACAAGATCAATCAGCCCCAGCATTTT
cdr3_aa: CSASPGNKINQPQHF

j_call: TRBJ2-3
v_call: TRBV7-3
d_call: TRBD2
clone_size: -
cdr3_nt: TGTGCCAGCGGGTGGACTAGCGGGGGGGCGCATACGCAGTATTTT
cdr3_aa: CASGWTSGGAHTQYF

j_call: TRBJ2-7
v_call: TRBV28
d_call: TRBD2
clone_size: many
cdr3_nt: TGTGCCAGCAGCCGGCTAGCGGGCTCCTACGAGCAGTACTTC
cdr3_aa: CASSRLAGSYEQYF

j_call: TRBJ2-7
v_call: TRBV30
d_call: TRBD1
clone_size: -
cdr3_nt: TGTGCCTGGAGTTTGGGGACAGGGACCTACGAGCAGTACTTC
cdr3_aa: CAWSLGTGTYEQYF

j_call: TRBJ1-1
v_call: TRBV6-1
d_call: -
clone_size: many
cdr3_nt: TGTGCCAGCAGTGAGAGACATTTTGACACTGAAGCTTTCTTT
cdr3_aa: CASSERHFDTEAFF

j_call: TRBJ1-6
v_call: TRBV7-9
d_call: -
clone_size: -
cdr3_nt: TGTGCCAGCAGCTTAGACGGGGTCGAATCCGGATCCCCCCTCCACTTT
cdr3_aa: CASSLDGVESGSPLHF

j_call: TRBJ1-4
v_call: TRBV6-2/TRBV6-3
d_call: -
clone_size: few
cdr3_nt: TGTGCCAGCAGTTACGACACGGACGCCAATGAAAAACTGTTTTTT
cdr3_aa: CASSYDTDANEKLFF

j_call: TRBJ1-5
v_call: TRBV6-4
d_call: TRBD1
clone_size: -
cdr3_nt: TGTGCCAGCAGCCTCTACCCGATAAGGACAGGGAATCAGCCCCAGCATTTT
cdr3_aa: CASSLYPIRTGNQPQHF

j_call: TRBJ1-2
v_call: TRBV3-1
d_call: -
clone_size: -
cdr3_nt: TGTGCCAGCAGCCACCCGTCGGGGGGTGAAGCTGGCTACACCTTC
cdr3_aa: CASSHPSGGEAGYTF

j_call: TRBJ2-1
v_call: TRBV14
d_call: TRBD2
clone_size: -
cdr3_nt: TGTGCCAGCAGCCAACCGGGACTAGCGGGACTCTACAATGAGCAGTTCTTC
cdr3_aa: CASSQPGLAGLYNEQFF

j_call: TRBJ2-7
v_call: TRBV27
d_call: TRBD1
clone_size: few
cdr3_nt: TGTGCCAGCAGTTTATTTGACAGGGCGTACGAGCAGTACTTC
cdr3_aa: CASSLFDRAYEQYF

j_call: TRBJ2-4
v_call: TRBV3-1
d_call: -
clone_size: many
cdr3_nt: TGTGCCAGCTACAGGGTTGGGGACATTCAGTACTTC
cdr3_aa: CASYRVGDIQYF

j_call: TRBJ1-1
v_call: TRBV7-8
d_call: -
clone_size: many
cdr3_nt: TGTGCCAGCAGCTCAGTGGAACAGTCTGAAGCTTTCTTT
cdr3_aa: CASSSVEQSEAFF

j_call: TRBJ1-6
v_call: TRBV20-1
d_call: -
clone_size: many
cdr3_nt: TGCAGTGCTAGCGAAAGTGGGTCACCCCTCCACTTT
cdr3_aa: CSASESGSPLHF